The following is a T cell receptor beta chain sequence with its context. Its antigen is unknown. A second PCR of roughly 7 to 11 cycles used a sample-barcoded 5' primer and a J-beta primer mix. A single record per CDR3 protein comes from TCRdb applying MiXCR to the 5' RACE reads. The table shows under 1,000,000 distinct CDR3 sequences, with more than 35% occurring only once. CDR1 and CDR2 (germline): KGHDR, SFDVKD. V was cut by 4 bases and J by 4 bases, with 15 bases left in between. This CDR3 spans 15 amino acids. The sample comes from a study of blood T cells in healthy people across ages. Regarding the study as a whole: Not knowing donor CMV status may have confounded expanded clonotype changes. Naive T cell percentage showed a strong correlation with the diversity of TCR beta.

The chain recombines TRBV24-1 with TRBJ2-5; TRBD2 is a possible D gene (5 bases). Sample: blood. This clonotype was sampled from a man older than 75 in good health. CDR3 residues: CATSDPGSSGETQYF. DNA of the CDR3: TGTGCCACCAGTGACCCCGGGTCGAGCGGAGAGACCCAGTACTTC.